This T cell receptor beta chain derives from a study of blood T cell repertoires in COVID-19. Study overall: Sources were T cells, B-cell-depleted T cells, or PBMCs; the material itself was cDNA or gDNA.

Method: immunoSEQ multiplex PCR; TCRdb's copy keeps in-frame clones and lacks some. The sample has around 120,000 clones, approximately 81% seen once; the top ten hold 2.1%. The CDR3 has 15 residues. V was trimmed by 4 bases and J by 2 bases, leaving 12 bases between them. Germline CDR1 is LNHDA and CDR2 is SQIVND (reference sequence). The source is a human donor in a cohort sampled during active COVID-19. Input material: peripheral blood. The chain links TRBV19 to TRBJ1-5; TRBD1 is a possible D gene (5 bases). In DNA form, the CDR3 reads TGTGCCAGTAGTAGCGCTGGGGCAGGCAATCAGCCCCAGCATTTT. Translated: CASSSAGAGNQPQHF.